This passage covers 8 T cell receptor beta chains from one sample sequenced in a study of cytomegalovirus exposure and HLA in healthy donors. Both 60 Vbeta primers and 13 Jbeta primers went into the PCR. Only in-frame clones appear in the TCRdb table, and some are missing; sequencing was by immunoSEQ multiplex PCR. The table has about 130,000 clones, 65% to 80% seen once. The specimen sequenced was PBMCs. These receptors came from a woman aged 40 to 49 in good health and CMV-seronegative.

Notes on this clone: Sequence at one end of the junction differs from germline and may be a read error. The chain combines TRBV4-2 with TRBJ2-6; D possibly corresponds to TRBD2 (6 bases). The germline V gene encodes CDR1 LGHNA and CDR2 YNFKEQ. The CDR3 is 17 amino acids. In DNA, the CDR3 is TGTGCCAACAGCCAAGATGGTAGCGGCTCTGGGGCCAACGTCCTGACTTTC. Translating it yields CANSQDGSGSGANVLTF.

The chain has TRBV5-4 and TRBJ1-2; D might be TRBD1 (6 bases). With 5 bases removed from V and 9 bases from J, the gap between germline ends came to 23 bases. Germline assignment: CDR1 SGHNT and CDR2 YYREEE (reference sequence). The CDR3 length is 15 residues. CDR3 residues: CASRPTPGQHESYTF. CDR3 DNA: TGTGCCAGCAGGCCTACCCCGGGACAACACGAGAGCTACACCTTC.

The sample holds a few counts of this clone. In DNA form, the CDR3 reads TGCAGCGTTGGTTGGGGGGGGGACAATGAGCAGTTCTTC. Its translation is CSVGWGGDNEQFF. This rearrangement joins TRBV29-1 to TRBJ2-1, with TRBD2 identical over 7 bases. The CDR3 consists of 13 residues. Germline V gene lookup returns CDR1 SQVTM and CDR2 ANQGSEA. Trimming took 4 bases from V and 5 from J; bases not matched to a gene: 5.

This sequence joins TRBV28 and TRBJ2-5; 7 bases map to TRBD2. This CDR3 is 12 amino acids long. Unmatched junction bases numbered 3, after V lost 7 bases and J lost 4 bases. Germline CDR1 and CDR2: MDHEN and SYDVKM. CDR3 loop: CASTGRVETQYF. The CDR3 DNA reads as TGTGCCAGCACGGGGAGGGTAGAGACCCAGTACTTC.

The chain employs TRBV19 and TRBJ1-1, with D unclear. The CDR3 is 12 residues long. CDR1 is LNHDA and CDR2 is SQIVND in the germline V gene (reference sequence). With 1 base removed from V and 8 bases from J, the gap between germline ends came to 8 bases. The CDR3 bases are TGTGCCAGTAGTATAGGTAACAGAGAAGCTTTCTTT. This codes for CASSIGNREAFF.

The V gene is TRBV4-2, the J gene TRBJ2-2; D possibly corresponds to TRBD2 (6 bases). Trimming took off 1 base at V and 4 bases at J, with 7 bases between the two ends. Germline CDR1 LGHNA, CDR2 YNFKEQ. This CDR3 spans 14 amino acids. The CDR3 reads CASSQAEGTGELFF. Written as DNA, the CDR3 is TGTGCCAGCAGCCAAGCGGAGGGCACCGGGGAGCTGTTTTTT.

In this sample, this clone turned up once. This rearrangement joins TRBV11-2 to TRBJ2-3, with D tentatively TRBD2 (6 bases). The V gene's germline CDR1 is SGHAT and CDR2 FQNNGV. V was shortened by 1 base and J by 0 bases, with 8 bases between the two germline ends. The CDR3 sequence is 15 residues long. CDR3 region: CASSLAGTSTDTQYF. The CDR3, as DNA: TGTGCCAGCAGCTTAGCCGGGACTAGCACAGATACGCAGTATTTT.

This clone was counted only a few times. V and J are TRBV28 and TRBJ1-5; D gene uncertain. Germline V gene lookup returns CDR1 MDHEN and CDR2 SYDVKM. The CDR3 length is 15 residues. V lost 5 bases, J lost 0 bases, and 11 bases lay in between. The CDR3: CASSGTRGSNQPQHF. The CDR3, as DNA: TGTGCCAGCAGTGGCACGCGGGGTAGCAATCAGCCCCAGCATTTT.